This T cell receptor beta chain stems from a study of Ad26.COV2.S vaccination and SARS-CoV-2 variants. Notes on the study in general: CD8+ and CD4+ T cells specific for spike reportedly responded with substantial breadth after vaccination.

TCRdb's copy holds only in-frame clones and misses some; the assay was immunoSEQ multiplex PCR. The profile covers approximately 90,000 clones, with approximately 81% appearing a single time and 15% to 20% taken by the ten largest. The CDR3 runs 15 residues. V lost 6 bases, J lost 0 bases, and 2 bases stayed unmatched. The germline gives CDR1 ENHRY, CDR2 SYGVKD. As to this clone: The antigen is unknown.

Source: peripheral blood, taken after recovery from COVID-19. This TCR was recovered from a human donor who had recovered from COVID-19. The chain has TRBV10-3 and TRBJ2-6; 7 positions agree with TRBD1. The CDR3, as DNA: TGTGCCATCAGCGGACAGGTCTCTGGGGCCAACGTCCTGACTTTC. It translates to CAISGQVSGANVLTF.